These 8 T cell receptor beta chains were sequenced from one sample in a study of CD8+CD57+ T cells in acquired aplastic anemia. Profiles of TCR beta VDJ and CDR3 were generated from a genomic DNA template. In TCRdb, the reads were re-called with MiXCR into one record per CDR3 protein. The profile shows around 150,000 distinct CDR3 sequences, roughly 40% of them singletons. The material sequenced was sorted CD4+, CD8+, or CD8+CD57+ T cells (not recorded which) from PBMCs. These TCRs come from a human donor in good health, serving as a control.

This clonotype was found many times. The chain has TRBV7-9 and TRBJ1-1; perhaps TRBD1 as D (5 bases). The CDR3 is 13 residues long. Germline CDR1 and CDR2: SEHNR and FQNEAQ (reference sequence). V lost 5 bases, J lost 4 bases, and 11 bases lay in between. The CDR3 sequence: CASSPRGGTEAFF. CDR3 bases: TGTGCCAGCAGCCCGCGGGGGGGCACTGAAGCTTTCTTT.

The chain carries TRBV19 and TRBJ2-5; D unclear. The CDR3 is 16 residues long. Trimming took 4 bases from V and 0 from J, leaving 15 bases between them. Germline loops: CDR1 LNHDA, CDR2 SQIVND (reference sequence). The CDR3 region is CASSKETLSYQETQYF. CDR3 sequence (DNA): TGTGCCAGTAGTAAAGAGACACTTTCGTACCAAGAGACCCAGTACTTC.

The CDR3 bases are TGTGCCACCAGAGACTCGGGACTGCACCAAGAGACCCAGTACTTC. Translating gives CATRDSGLHQETQYF. The gene calls are TRBV24-1 and TRBJ2-5; weak D call: TRBD2 (6 bases). V gave up 7 bases and J gave up 0 bases, with 14 bases separating them. This CDR3 contains 15 residues. Germline V gene lookup returns CDR1 KGHDR and CDR2 SFDVKD.

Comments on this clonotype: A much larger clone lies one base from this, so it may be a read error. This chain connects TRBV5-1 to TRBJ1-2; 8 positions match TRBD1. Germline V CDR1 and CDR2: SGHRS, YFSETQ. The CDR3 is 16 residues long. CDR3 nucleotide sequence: TGCGCCAGCAGCATAGACACAGGGGGGTCAACCTATGGCCACACCTTC. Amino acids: CASSIDTGGSTYGHTF.

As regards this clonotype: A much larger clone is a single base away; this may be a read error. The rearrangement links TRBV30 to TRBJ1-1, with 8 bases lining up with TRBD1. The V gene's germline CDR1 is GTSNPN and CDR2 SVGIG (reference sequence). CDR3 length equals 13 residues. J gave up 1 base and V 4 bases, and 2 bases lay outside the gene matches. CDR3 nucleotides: TGTGCCTGGAACGGACAGGGGAACACTGAAGCTTTCTTT. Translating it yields CAWNGQGNTEAFF.

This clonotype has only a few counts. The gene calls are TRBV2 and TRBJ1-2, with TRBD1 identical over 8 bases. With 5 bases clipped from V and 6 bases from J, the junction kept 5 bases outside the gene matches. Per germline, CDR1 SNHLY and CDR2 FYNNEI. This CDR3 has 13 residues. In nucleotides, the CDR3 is TGTGCCAGCAGTCGACAGGGGACGGATGGCTACACCTTC. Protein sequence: CASSRQGTDGYTF.

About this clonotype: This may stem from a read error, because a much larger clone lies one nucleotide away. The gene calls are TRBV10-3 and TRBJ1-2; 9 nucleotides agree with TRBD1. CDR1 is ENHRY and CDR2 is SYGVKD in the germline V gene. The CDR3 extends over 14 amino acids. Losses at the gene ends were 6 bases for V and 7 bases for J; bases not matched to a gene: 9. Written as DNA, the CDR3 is TGTGCCATCAGATCACAGGGGGCTATCCGTGGCTACACCTTC. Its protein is CAIRSQGAIRGYTF.

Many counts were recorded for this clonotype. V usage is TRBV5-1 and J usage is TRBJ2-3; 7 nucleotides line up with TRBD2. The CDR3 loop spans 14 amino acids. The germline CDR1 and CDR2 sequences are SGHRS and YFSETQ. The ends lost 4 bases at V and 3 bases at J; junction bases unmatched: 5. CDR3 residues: CASSAGDSTDTQYF. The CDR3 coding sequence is TGCGCCAGCAGCGCGGGGGATTCGACAGATACGCAGTATTTT.